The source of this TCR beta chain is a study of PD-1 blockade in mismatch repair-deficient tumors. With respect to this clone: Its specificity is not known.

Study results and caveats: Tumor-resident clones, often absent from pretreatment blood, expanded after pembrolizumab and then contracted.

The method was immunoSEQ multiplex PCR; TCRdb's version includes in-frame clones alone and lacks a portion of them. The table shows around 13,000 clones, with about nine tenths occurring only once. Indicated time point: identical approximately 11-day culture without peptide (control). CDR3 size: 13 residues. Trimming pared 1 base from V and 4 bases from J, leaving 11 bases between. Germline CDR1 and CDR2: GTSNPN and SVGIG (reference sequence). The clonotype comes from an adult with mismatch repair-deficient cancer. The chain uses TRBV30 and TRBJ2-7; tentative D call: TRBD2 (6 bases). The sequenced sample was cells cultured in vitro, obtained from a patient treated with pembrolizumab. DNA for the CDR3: TGTGCCTGGAGTGCGGGACTGCGTTACGAGCAGTACTTC. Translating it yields CAWSAGLRYEQYF.